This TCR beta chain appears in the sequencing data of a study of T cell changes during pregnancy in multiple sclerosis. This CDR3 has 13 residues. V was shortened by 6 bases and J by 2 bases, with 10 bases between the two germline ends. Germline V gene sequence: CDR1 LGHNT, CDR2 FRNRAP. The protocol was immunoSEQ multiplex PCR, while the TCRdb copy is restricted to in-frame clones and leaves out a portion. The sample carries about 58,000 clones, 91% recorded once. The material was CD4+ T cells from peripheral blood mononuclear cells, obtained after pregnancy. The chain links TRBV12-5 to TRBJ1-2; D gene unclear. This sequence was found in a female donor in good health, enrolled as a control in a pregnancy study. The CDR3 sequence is CASGQEMNYGYTF. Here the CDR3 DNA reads TGTGCTAGTGGCCAGGAAATGAACTATGGCTACACCTTC.